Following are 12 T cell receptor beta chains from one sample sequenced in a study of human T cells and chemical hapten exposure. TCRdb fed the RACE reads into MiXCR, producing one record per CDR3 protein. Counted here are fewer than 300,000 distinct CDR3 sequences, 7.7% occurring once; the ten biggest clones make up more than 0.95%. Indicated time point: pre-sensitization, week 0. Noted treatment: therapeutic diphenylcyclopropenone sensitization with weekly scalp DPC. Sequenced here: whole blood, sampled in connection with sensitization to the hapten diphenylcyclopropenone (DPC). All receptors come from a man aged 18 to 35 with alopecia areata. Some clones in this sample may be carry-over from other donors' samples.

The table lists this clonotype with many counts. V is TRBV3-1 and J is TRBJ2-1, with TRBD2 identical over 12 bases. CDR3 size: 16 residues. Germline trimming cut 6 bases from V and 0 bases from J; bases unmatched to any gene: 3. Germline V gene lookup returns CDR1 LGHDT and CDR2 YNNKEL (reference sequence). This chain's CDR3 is CASSLAGGSSYNEQFF. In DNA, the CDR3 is TGTGCCAGCAGTCTAGCGGGGGGGAGCTCCTACAATGAGCAGTTCTTC.

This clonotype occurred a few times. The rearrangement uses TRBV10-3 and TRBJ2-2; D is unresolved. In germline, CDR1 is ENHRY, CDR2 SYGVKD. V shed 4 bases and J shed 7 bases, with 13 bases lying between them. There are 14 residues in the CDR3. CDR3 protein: CAISVRNFHGELFF. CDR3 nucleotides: TGTGCCATCAGTGTTAGGAACTTCCACGGGGAGCTGTTTTTT.

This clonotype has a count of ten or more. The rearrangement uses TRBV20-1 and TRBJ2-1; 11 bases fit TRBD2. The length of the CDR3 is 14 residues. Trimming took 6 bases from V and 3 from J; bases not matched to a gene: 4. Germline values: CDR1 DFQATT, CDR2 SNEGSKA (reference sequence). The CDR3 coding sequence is TGCAGTGCCCAACTAGCGGGGGACTACAATGAGCAGTTCTTC. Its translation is CSAQLAGDYNEQFF.

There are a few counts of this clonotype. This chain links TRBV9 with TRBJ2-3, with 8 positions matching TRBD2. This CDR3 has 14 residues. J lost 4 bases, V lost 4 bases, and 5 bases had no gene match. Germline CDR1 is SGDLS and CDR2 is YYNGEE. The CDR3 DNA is TGTGCCAGCAGCACCGGGGGGGTATCAGATACGCAGTATTTT. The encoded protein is CASSTGGVSDTQYF.

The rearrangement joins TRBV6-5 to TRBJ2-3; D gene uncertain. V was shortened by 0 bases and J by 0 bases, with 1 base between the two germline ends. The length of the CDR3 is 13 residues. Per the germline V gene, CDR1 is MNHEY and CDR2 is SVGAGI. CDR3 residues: CASSYSSTDTQYF. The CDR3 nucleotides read TGTGCCAGCAGTTACTCTAGCACAGATACGCAGTATTTT.

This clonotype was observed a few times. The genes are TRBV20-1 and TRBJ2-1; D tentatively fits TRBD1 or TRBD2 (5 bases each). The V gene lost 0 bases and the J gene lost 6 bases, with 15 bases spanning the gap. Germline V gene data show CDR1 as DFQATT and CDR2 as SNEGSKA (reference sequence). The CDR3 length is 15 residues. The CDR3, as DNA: TGCAGTGCTAGAGATTCGGGGACCGCCCCCAATGAGCAGTTCTTC. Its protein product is CSARDSGTAPNEQFF.

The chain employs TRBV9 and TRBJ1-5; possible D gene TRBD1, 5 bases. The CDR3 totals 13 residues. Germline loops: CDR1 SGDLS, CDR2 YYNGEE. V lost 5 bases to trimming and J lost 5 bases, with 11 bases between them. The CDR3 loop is CASSRGGYQPQHF. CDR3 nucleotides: TGTGCCAGCAGTCGGGGGGGATATCAGCCCCAGCATTTT.

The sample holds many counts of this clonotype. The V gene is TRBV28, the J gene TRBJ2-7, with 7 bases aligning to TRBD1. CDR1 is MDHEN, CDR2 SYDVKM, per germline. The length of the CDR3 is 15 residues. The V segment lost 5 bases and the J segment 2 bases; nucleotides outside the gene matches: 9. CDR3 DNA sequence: TGTGCCAGCAGTAAGATGACAGGGCAGACCTACGAGCAGTACTTC. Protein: CASSKMTGQTYEQYF. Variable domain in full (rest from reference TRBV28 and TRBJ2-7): DVKVTQSSRYLVKRTGEKVFLECVQDMDHENMFWYRQDPGLGLRLIYFSYDVKMKEKGDIPEGYSVSREKKERFSLILESASTNQTSMYLCASSKMTGQTYEQYFGPGTRLTVT.

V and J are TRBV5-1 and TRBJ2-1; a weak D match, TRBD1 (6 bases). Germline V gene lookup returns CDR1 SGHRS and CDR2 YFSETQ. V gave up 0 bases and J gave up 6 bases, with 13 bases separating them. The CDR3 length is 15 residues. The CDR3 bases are TGCGCCAGCAGCTTGGGGGCAGGGGCGAGCAATGAGCAGTTCTTC. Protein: CASSLGAGASNEQFF.

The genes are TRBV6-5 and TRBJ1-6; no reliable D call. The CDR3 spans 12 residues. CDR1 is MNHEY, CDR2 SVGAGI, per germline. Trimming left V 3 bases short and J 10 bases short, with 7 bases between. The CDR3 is CASSYLSSPLHF. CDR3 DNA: TGTGCCAGCAGTTATTTATCCTCACCCCTCCACTTT.

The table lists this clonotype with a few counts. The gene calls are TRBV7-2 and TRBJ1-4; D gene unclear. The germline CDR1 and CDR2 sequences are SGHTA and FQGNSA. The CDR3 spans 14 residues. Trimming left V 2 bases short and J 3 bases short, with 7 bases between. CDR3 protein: CASSLSVANEKLFF. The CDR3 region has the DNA TGTGCCAGCAGCTTATCCGTAGCTAATGAAAAACTGTTTTTT.

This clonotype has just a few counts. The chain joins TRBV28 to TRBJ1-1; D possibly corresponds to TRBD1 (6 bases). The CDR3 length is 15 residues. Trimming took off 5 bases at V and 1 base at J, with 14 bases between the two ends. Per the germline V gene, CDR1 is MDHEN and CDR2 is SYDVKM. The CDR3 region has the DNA TGTGCCAGCAGTCTACCTTGGACAGAGAACACTGAAGCTTTCTTT. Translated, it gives CASSLPWTENTEAFF.